Shown below are 15 T cell receptor beta chains from a single sample sequenced in a study of T cells in Graves' hyperthyroidism and ophthalmopathy (dated by TCRdb to between 2018 and 2021). Library prep was done by multiplex PCR. Sequenced on an Illumina HiSeq 2000. Amplification of TCR beta CDR3 regions was carried out from RNA transcripts. The first round of RT-PCR for the TCR CDR3 was performed with the HTBI primer set and the Qiagen OneStep RT-PCR kit. TCRdb cleaned the public reads at Q25 with fastp, built clones with MiXCR and kept in-frame beta chains. One record per CDR3 amino acid sequence lists the most common genes and DNA. Within this sample are hundreds of thousands of distinct CDR3 sequences, with approximately 18% of them counted one time only. Around 17% of the sample is taken by the ten largest. Sequenced input: blood. Source of these receptors: a woman aged 45-60 years with Graves' hyperthyroidism that later progressed to Graves' ophthalmopathy.

V and J are TRBV7-3 and TRBJ2-5; no clear D. This CDR3 is built from 10 residues. CDR1 and CDR2 (germline): SGHTA, FQGTGA. Between the trimmed V and J ends, which lost 6 bases and 5 bases, there was a span of 4 bases. The CDR3 DNA reads as TGTGCCAGCAGATGGGAGACCCAGTACTTC. Translating it yields CASRWETQYF.

On this clonotype: One base away lies a much larger clone, so this may be a sequencing read error. V gene TRBV25-1 combines with J gene TRBJ1-2; no reliable D call. This CDR3 spans 14 amino acids. V lost 4 bases to trimming and J lost 8 bases, with 17 bases between them. The germline gives CDR1 MGHDK, CDR2 SYGVNS. CDR3 region: CASSGHGVQKGYTF. In nucleotides, the CDR3 is TGTGCCAGCAGTGGCCACGGAGTCCAGAAGGGCTACACCTTC.

This chain links TRBV4-1 with TRBJ1-6; the match to TRBD1 covers 7 bases. CDR1 and CDR2 (germline): MGHRA, YSYEKL. This CDR3 spans 18 amino acids. V lost 2 bases and J lost 6; bases outside the gene matches: 13. CDR3 coding DNA: TGCGCCAGCAGCCAAAGGGCGGACAGGAATAGCCTTAATTCACCCCTCCACTTT. This codes for CASSQRADRNSLNSPLHF.

The chain carries TRBV30 and TRBJ1-4; tentative D call: TRBD1 (5 bases). Germline CDR1 GTSNPN, CDR2 SVGIG (reference sequence). This CDR3 has 13 amino acids. V lost 7 bases and J 3 bases, leaving 12 bases between the germline ends. The DNA for the CDR3 is TGTGCCTCCAGGGACCACCCTAATGAAAAACTGTTTTTT. This translates into CASRDHPNEKLFF.

There are a few counts of this clonotype. Here the CDR3 DNA reads TGTGCCAGCAGTTTCGGGACAGGGGGCGACTATAATTCACCCCTCCACTTT. It translates to CASSFGTGGDYNSPLHF. The J gene is TRBJ1-6, the V gene TRBV6-9, with 12 bases lining up with TRBD1. The CDR3 length is 17 residues. Trimming at V came to 4 bases and at J to 3 bases, leaving 4 bases not matched to a gene. The germline V gene has CDR1 MNHGY and CDR2 SVAAGI.

The chain is built from TRBV5-6 and TRBJ1-1, with TRBD1 as a possible D gene (5 bases). CDR1 is SGHDT and CDR2 is YYEEEE in the germline V gene. The CDR3 covers 15 residues. Trimming took 4 bases from V and 3 from J, leaving 16 bases between them. This CDR3 is CASSHDSWGDTEAFF. CDR3 sequence (DNA): TGTGCCAGCAGCCACGACAGTTGGGGGGACACTGAAGCTTTCTTT.

This clonotype was seen ten or more times. The J gene is TRBJ2-3, the V gene TRBV3-1, with D uncertain. The CDR3 consists of 15 residues. CDR1 and CDR2 (germline): LGHDT, YNNKEL (reference sequence). V was shortened by 6 bases and J by 1 base, with 14 bases between the two germline ends. CDR3 DNA: TGTGCCAGCAGTCCCGTATTCCGGGGCACAGATACGCAGTATTTT. It codes for CASSPVFRGTDTQYF.

This clonotype came up a few times. V usage is TRBV5-1 and J usage is TRBJ1-1, with 7 bases matching TRBD1. The CDR3 has 15 amino acids. Germline loops: CDR1 SGHRS, CDR2 YFSETQ. V shed 4 bases, J shed 6 bases, and the junction held 12 bases outside the gene matches. CDR3 DNA sequence: TGCGCCAGCAGCACCCGACAGGGCTTTATCTCTGAAGCTTTCTTT. This sequence encodes CASSTRQGFISEAFF.

The chain carries TRBV28 and TRBJ1-1, with no clear D. V was trimmed by 2 bases and J by 2 bases, leaving 12 bases between them. Germline V gene sequence: CDR1 MDHEN, CDR2 SYDVKM. The CDR3 loop spans 15 amino acids. CDR3 coding DNA: TGTGCCAGCAGTTTACTTCAGACATTAAACACTGAAGCTTTCTTT. It translates to CASSLLQTLNTEAFF.

This clonotype was counted many times. The chain recombines TRBV5-1 with TRBJ1-6; possibly TRBD1 for D (5 bases). CDR3 size: 17 residues. Trimming pared 0 bases from V and 8 bases from J, leaving 18 bases between. The germline V gene has CDR1 SGHRS and CDR2 YFSETQ. In DNA, the CDR3 is TGCGCCAGCAGCTTGGAAGGCGGGACGGAGTGGCATTCACCCCTCCACTTT. Amino acids: CASSLEGGTEWHSPLHF.

At least ten counts were recorded for this clonotype. The V call is TRBV6-1, the J call TRBJ2-5; 10 bases align to TRBD1. The junction had 6 bases not matched to a gene; V was cut back by 4 bases and J by 4 bases. Germline CDR1 reads MNHNS; CDR2 reads SASEGT. This CDR3 is built from 15 residues. CDR3 amino acids: CASSGDRGTGETQYF. The CDR3 DNA reads TGTGCCAGCAGTGGGGACAGGGGTACGGGAGAGACCCAGTACTTC.

This clonotype was recorded at least ten times. CDR3 sequence reads: CASSLGPASGANVLTF. CDR3 DNA: TGTGCCAGCAGCTTGGGGCCGGCCTCTGGGGCCAACGTCCTGACTTTC. The chain recombines TRBV11-2 with TRBJ2-6; D possibly corresponds to TRBD1 (5 bases). Trimming pared 3 bases from V and 0 bases from J, leaving 9 bases between. The germline V gene encodes CDR1 SGHAT and CDR2 FQNNGV. This CDR3 is 16 amino acids long.

As to this clonotype: The junction differs from germline at one of its ends, possibly a read error. This chain connects TRBV3-1 to TRBJ2-5, with 8 bases that match TRBD1. The CDR3 has 16 residues. The V gene's germline CDR1 is LGHDT and CDR2 YNNKEL (reference sequence). In nucleotides, the CDR3 is TGTGCCTGCAGCCAATTCGCAGGGGGCCGCCAAGAGACCCAGTACTTC. Encoded protein: CACSQFAGGRQETQYF.

This clonotype came up many times. The chain carries TRBV12-3 or TRBV12-4 and TRBJ1-1; D is unresolved. CDR3 size: 13 residues. V gave up 6 bases and J gave up 2 bases, with 10 bases separating them. This CDR3 reads CASSLPYNTEAFF. In DNA form, the CDR3 reads TGTGCCAGCAGCCTCCCCTACAACACTGAAGCTTTCTTT.

The table lists this clonotype with many counts. The rearrangement links TRBV3-1 to TRBJ2-4, with D maybe TRBD1 (5 bases). V was trimmed by 0 bases and J by 6 bases, leaving 12 bases between them. This CDR3 has 15 residues. Germline assignment: CDR1 LGHDT and CDR2 YNNKEL (reference sequence). This chain's CDR3 is CASSQDLTDGNIQYF. The CDR3 DNA sequence: TGTGCCAGCAGCCAAGATCTGACAGATGGAAACATTCAGTACTTC.